This T cell receptor beta chain came from a study of cytomegalovirus exposure and HLA in healthy donors. General study results and limits: One variant, a missense change in DCLRE1C, was linked in a later analysis to TCR beta V- and J-gene trimming. TCR beta V segments were, for the most part, productive about 87% or about 30% of the time in an earlier analysis. Some V segments could not be told apart, so they were left out, TRBV6-2 and TRBV6-3 among them.

Germline V CDR1 and CDR2: SGHRS, YFSETQ. The CDR3 length is 13 residues. V was shortened by 5 bases and J by 4 bases, with 12 bases between the two germline ends. This clone appeared a single time. Antigen: not known. PCR used 60 Vbeta primers and 13 Jbeta primers. Assay used: immunoSEQ multiplex PCR; TCRdb lists only in-frame clones, some missing. The profile shows approximately 170,000 clones, roughly 80% of them singletons. Donors counted as nominally healthy when sampled, yet unrecorded immune exposures were likely. The chain recombines TRBV5-1 with TRBJ1-2; tentatively, D is TRBD1 (5 bases). The TCR originated in a human donor in good health. Material: PBMCs. The CDR3 DNA follows: TGCGCCAGCAGTTCAGGGTTGAGCTATGGCTACACCTTC. Encoded protein: CASSSGLSYGYTF.